Listed below are T cell receptor beta chains from one sample, sequenced in a study of blood T cell repertoires in COVID-19. Method: immunoSEQ multiplex PCR; TCRdb's copy keeps in-frame clones and lacks some. This sample has 350,000 to 450,000 clones; about 87% occur once, and the top ten carry over 2.5%. Sequencing was performed on peripheral blood. The receptors derive from a human donor in a cohort sampled during active COVID-19. Both conserved end residues are part of each CDR3. A D gene is named only where the DNA matches it firmly. Clone size is given for some rows only: seen once, a few or many times, or a class if the clone is expanded.

CDR3 length	D gene	V gene	clone size	J gene	CDR3 DNA	CDR3 protein
13	.	TRBV2	few	TRBJ2-3	TGTGCCAGCAGTGAGTACATATCGGATACGCAGTATTTT	CASSEYISDTQYF
17	TRBD2	TRBV15	.	TRBJ2-7	TGTGCCACCAGCAGGGATATTAGCGGGGGAATCTCCTACGAGCAGTACTTC	CATSRDISGGISYEQYF
15	TRBD1	TRBV29-1	.	TRBJ1-2	TGCAGCGTTGACGTTCGGGACAGGGGGGACTATGGCTACACCTTC	CSVDVRDRGDYGYTF
16	.	TRBV30	.	TRBJ2-3	TGTGCCTGGACCCGTCGGATCTCCCCCGACACGGATACGCAGTATTTT	CAWTRRISPDTDTQYF
15	.	TRBV29-1	.	TRBJ1-2	TGCAGCGTTGGAGGACCAGAGGGCCTACACTATGGCTACACCTTC	CSVGGPEGLHYGYTF
15	TRBD2	TRBV7-3	.	TRBJ2-5	TGTGCCAGCAGCACTAGCGGGGGGAGGCAAGAGACCCAGTACTTC	CASSTSGGRQETQYF
13	.	TRBV2	.	TRBJ2-7	TGTGCCAGCACCCCAGGACAGCTCTACGAGCAGTACTTC	CASTPGQLYEQYF
13	.	TRBV2	.	TRBJ1-2	TGTGCCAGCAGGGCAACCTTAAACTATGGCTACACCTTC	CASRATLNYGYTF
14	.	TRBV19	.	TRBJ1-2	TGTGCCAGTACCTTGCCCGGGGTAAACTATGGCTACACCTTC	CASTLPGVNYGYTF
14	.	TRBV30	.	TRBJ1-6	TGTGCCTTCCAAATGAGCTCCTATAATTCACCCCTCCACTTT	CAFQMSSYNSPLHF
14	.	TRBV5-1	.	TRBJ1-5	TGCGCCAGCAGCTTGGGGACGGCGGGGGGGCCCCAGCATTTT	CASSLGTAGGPQHF
13	.	TRBV20-1	.	TRBJ2-7	TGCAGTGCTAGTCCGGACAGAACCTACGAGCAGTACTTC	CSASPDRTYEQYF
14	.	TRBV30	.	TRBJ1-4	TGTGCCTGGACCGGGGGGGCCCTGAATGAAAAACTGTTTTTT	CAWTGGALNEKLFF
14	.	TRBV28	.	TRBJ2-7	TGTGCCAGCCGAACGTCGGGTAAGGTCCCCGAGCAGTACTTC	CASRTSGKVPEQYF
12	.	TRBV7-8	.	TRBJ2-7	TGTGCCAGCAGCTCCAGCTCCTACGAGCAGTACTTC	CASSSSSYEQYF
13	.	TRBV5-1	few	TRBJ2-7	TGCGCCAGCAGCTCGAGTGCCTCCTACGAGCAGTACTTC	CASSSSASYEQYF
18	TRBD2	TRBV27	.	TRBJ2-1	TGTGCCAGCACCCCTTTGGGGGTAGCGGGACGCACCTACAATGAGCAGTTCTTC	CASTPLGVAGRTYNEQFF
15	.	TRBV20-1	few	TRBJ1-6	TGCAGTGCTAGTCGAATTAGCGGTCCTAATTCACCCCTCCACTTT	CSASRISGPNSPLHF
16	.	TRBV11-2	.	TRBJ1-6	TGTGCCAGCAGCTTAGATGGGGGCAGGGCCGCAGGACCCCTCCACTTT	CASSLDGGRAAGPLHF
15	TRBD2	TRBV13	.	TRBJ2-7	TGTGCCAGCAGCCCTAGCGGGCCCAGCTCCTACGAGCAGTACTTC	CASSPSGPSSYEQYF
14	.	TRBV27	.	TRBJ2-5	TGTGCCAGCAGTTTATCAGCTAGGGGAGAGACCCAGTACTTC	CASSLSARGETQYF
18	.	TRBV4-1	once	TRBJ2-2	TGCGCCAGCAGCCAATCTGGAGCAGGGGTGATGAACACCGGGGAGCTGTTTTTT	CASSQSGAGVMNTGELFF
14	.	TRBV30	.	TRBJ1-6	TGTGCCTGGAGTAGCGGGCGGTATAATTCACCCCTCCACTTT	CAWSSGRYNSPLHF
15	TRBD1	TRBV3-1/TRBV3-2	.	TRBJ1-4	TGTGCCAGCAGCCAAGAATCGCGGGACAGGGAAAAACTGTTTTTT	CASSQESRDREKLFF
14	.	TRBV6-4	.	TRBJ2-2	TGTGCCAGCAGCGAGGAGGGATCCACCGGGGAGCTGTTTTTT	CASSEEGSTGELFF
13	TRBD2	TRBV27	.	TRBJ2-4	TGTGCCACGGGGGGGGCTAGCGGTTCCCTCCAGTACTTC	CATGGASGSLQYF
11	.	TRBV28	.	TRBJ2-2	TGTGCCACCAGGGCACCCGGGGAGCTGTTTTTT	CATRAPGELFF
13	.	TRBV12-3/TRBV12-4	.	TRBJ2-1	TGTGCCAGCAAGACGGACTCGTACAATGAGCAGTTCTTC	CASKTDSYNEQFF
16	TRBD1	TRBV18	.	TRBJ2-7	TGTGCCAGCTCACCAGGTGGCGGGGACAGGGGCTACGAGCAGTACTTC	CASSPGGGDRGYEQYF
13	.	TRBV29-1	.	TRBJ2-1	TGCAGCGTCTCGGGACGGACTACCAATGAGCAGTTCTTC	CSVSGRTTNEQFF
15	TRBD1	TRBV24-1	.	TRBJ2-3	TGTGCCACCAGTGATTCCGGACAGGGCAGGGATACGCAGTATTTT	CATSDSGQGRDTQYF
13	.	TRBV19	.	TRBJ1-2	TGTGCCAGTAGCGCAGGGGTCAACTATGGCTACACCTTC	CASSAGVNYGYTF
14	TRBD2	TRBV19	once	TRBJ2-1	TGTGCCAGTAGGGGGACTAGCGGGGAATATGAGCAGTTCTTC	CASRGTSGEYEQFF
13	.	TRBV5-1	.	TRBJ2-1	TGCGCCAGCAGTAACCCAGTGCACAATGAGCAGTTCTTC	CASSNPVHNEQFF
14	.	TRBV7-9	.	TRBJ1-2	TGTGCCAGCAGCTTGGAAGGGGGACCTTATGGCTACACCTTC	CASSLEGGPYGYTF
14	.	TRBV3-1/TRBV3-2	.	TRBJ1-5	TGTGCCAGCAGCCAAGGGCATTTAAATCAGCCCCAGCATTTT	CASSQGHLNQPQHF
16	TRBD1	TRBV5-1	once	TRBJ2-7	TGCGCCAGCAGCCCCTCGACAGGGGGCGTTTCCTACGAGCAGTACTTC	CASSPSTGGVSYEQYF
14	.	TRBV19	.	TRBJ1-2	TGTGCCAGTAGTATGGATGGTAGGGGCTATGGCTACACCTTC	CASSMDGRGYGYTF
16	TRBD2	TRBV7-3	.	TRBJ2-3	TGTGCCAGCAGCCCTGGACTAGCGGGGAGTACAGATACGCAGTATTTT	CASSPGLAGSTDTQYF
17	.	TRBV6-2/TRBV6-3	.	TRBJ1-6	TGTGCCAGCAGTTCCCAGGGAATTCCCTCTTGGAATTCACCCCTCCACTTT	CASSSQGIPSWNSPLHF
13	.	TRBV4-1	.	TRBJ2-1	TGCGCCAGCGGGATTATTAGCGTCGGTGAGCAGTTCTTC	CASGIISVGEQFF
14	.	TRBV14	.	TRBJ2-7	TGTGCCAGCAGTCACCCGACAGCCACCTACGAGCAGTACTTC	CASSHPTATYEQYF
16	TRBD1	TRBV7-8	.	TRBJ2-7	TGTGCCAGCAGCCCAGTAGGTGTACAGGGGGCTAGGGAGCAGTACTTC	CASSPVGVQGAREQYF
13	.	TRBV30	.	TRBJ2-2	TGTGCCTGGAACAGGGTCAGCACCGGGGAGCTGTTTTTT	CAWNRVSTGELFF
17	TRBD1	TRBV19	.	TRBJ1-5	TGTGCCAGTAGTACAACCGCCGGGACAGGGGGCAATCAGCCCCAGCATTTT	CASSTTAGTGGNQPQHF
10	TRBD1	TRBV18	.	TRBJ1-5	TGTGCCAGCCCAGGGGGGCCCCAGCATTTT	CASPGGPQHF
15	.	TRBV2	.	TRBJ2-5	TGTGCCAGCAGTCGAGGCAGGGGTGTCCAAGAGACCCAGTACTTC	CASSRGRGVQETQYF
14	TRBD1	TRBV6-5	.	TRBJ1-5	TGTGCCAGCAGTCATACAGGGGGCCATCAGCCCCAGCATTTT	CASSHTGGHQPQHF
15	TRBD1	TRBV6-6	.	TRBJ1-1	TGTGCCAGCAGCCCGACTCTGACAGGGAATCCTGAAGCTTTCTTT	CASSPTLTGNPEAFF
15	.	TRBV7-2	.	TRBJ1-6	TGTGCCAGCAGCTTAGCGGGCCAGGGGTATTCACCCCTCCACTTT	CASSLAGQGYSPLHF
15	TRBD1	TRBV5-4	.	TRBJ2-7	TGTGCCAGCAGCGTACCGGGACAGGGGTTCTACGAGCAGTACTTC	CASSVPGQGFYEQYF
16	TRBD2	TRBV6-5	.	TRBJ2-7	TGTGCCAGCAGTTCTTCTAGCGGGTCGCTTACCTACGAGCAGTACTTC	CASSSSSGSLTYEQYF
14	TRBD1	TRBV19	few	TRBJ2-7	TGTGCCAGTAGTACGACAGGGGGCGTCTACGAGCAGTACTTC	CASSTTGGVYEQYF
15	.	TRBV18	once	TRBJ1-1	TGTGCCAGCTCACCGACAGGAAGGAGAAGCACTGAAGCTTTCTTT	CASSPTGRRSTEAFF
16	TRBD2	TRBV7-3	.	TRBJ2-2	TGTGCCAGCAGCCCTATAGCGGGAGAGGGCACCGGGGAGCTGTTTTTT	CASSPIAGEGTGELFF
15	TRBD2	TRBV6-5	once	TRBJ2-3	TGTGCCAGCAGCCACAGACTAGCGGAAGGGGCTACGCAGTATTTT	CASSHRLAEGATQYF
13	.	TRBV6-6	.	TRBJ1-5	TGTGCCAGCAGTTACAACAGTAATCAGCCCCAGCATTTT	CASSYNSNQPQHF
14	TRBD1	TRBV4-1	medium-sized	TRBJ1-2	TGCGCCAGCAAACCCGGGACAGGAGTAGGTGGCTACACCTTC	CASKPGTGVGGYTF
15	.	TRBV5-1	.	TRBJ2-2	TGCGCCAGCACGGAACGCGCGGGAAACACCGGGGAGCTGTTTTTT	CASTERAGNTGELFF